This TCR beta chain was identified in a study of T cell responses to AZD1222 COVID-19 vaccine. Notes on the study in general: Spike-spanning, vaccine-associated CD4 TCRs were dominant at 160-218 and 743-854. The peak T cell response came first, and repertoires were sampled only after it.

Repertoires were generated with immunoSEQ multiplex PCR, while TCRdb's copy carries only in-frame clones and drops some. Here the sample spans about 140,000 clones, approximately 90% being singletons. Concerning this clone: Its target is not known.

Looked up from germline, CDR1 is MNHEY and CDR2 is SVGEGT. This CDR3 spans 16 amino acids. V gave up 5 bases and J gave up 4 bases; unmatched junction bases: 10. The sequence came from an adult who received the AZD1222 COVID-19 vaccine. Sample: peripheral blood, taken 28 days after the second AZD1222 dose. This chain joins TRBV6-2 or TRBV6-3 and TRBJ2-1; 8 nucleotides agree with TRBD2. CDR3 nucleotide sequence: TGTGCCAGCAGTCTGATTCCGGGACTAGTTTACAATGAGCAGTTCTTC. This encodes CASSLIPGLVYNEQFF.